This T cell receptor (beta chain) is from a study of human T cells and chemical hapten exposure. On the study more broadly: Investigators sensitized approximately 2 cm by approximately 2 cm of upper inner arm skin with 2% DPC. Recorded diagnoses among the mostly female patients were alopecia areata, totalis or universalis.

Individual cDNA molecules received unique molecular identifiers in the library. Original methodology: 90,000 to 100,000 TCRs per sample was the median, with a range of 23,224 to 690,600. One entry per CDR3 protein, called by TCRdb with MiXCR from the RACE reads. The V and J calls, along with clone size, are taken from TCRdb and not from the paper's own processing. The sample shows about 52,000 distinct CDR3 sequences, roughly 9.6% of them seen only once. Noted time point: patch test 1, 2 weeks after DPC sensitization. Indicated treatment: therapeutic diphenylcyclopropenone sensitization with weekly scalp DPC. From whole blood left unfractionated, total RNA was extracted. The CDR3 is 19 residues long. Trimming removed 0 bases from V and 6 bases from J; junction bases left unmatched: 18. Germline values: CDR1 MNHEY, CDR2 SMNVEV (reference sequence).

The clonotype originates from a woman aged 40 to 50 with alopecia areata. Some clones in this sample may be carry-over from other donors' samples. The V call is TRBV27, the J call TRBJ2-3; 7 bases map to TRBD2. Source: whole blood, taken in connection with sensitization to the hapten diphenylcyclopropenone (DPC). The CDR3 region has the DNA TGTGCCAGCAGTTTATCCGCTAGCGGTTCTTGGCGTTTTTTTGATACGCAGTATTTT. Amino acids: CASSLSASGSWRFFDTQYF.